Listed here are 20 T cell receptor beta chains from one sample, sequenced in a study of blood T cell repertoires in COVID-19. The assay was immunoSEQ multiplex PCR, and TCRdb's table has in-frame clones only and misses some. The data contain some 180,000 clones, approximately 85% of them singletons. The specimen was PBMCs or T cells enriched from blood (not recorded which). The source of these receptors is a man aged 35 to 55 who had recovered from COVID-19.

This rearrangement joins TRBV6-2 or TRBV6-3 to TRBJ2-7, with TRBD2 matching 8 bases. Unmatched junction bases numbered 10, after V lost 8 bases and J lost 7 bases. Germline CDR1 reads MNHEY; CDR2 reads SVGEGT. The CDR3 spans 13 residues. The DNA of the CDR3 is TGTGCCAGCGGCCTCGGACTAGCTGGTGAGCAGTACTTC. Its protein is CASGLGLAGEQYF.

The CDR3 region is CASSFDRDAAGEAFF. For the CDR3, the DNA is TGTGCCAGCAGCTTCGACAGGGACGCCGCCGGTGAAGCTTTCTTT. The rearrangement uses TRBV11-2 and TRBJ1-1; 7 bases fit TRBD1. The junction had 11 bases not matched to a gene; V was cut back by 3 bases and J by 7 bases. The CDR3 runs 15 residues. CDR1 and CDR2 (germline): SGHAT, FQNNGV.

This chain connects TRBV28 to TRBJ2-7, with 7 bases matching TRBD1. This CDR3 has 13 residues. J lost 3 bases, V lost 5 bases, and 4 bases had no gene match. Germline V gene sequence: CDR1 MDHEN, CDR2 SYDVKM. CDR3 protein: CASSPGTVYEQYF. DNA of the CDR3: TGTGCCAGCAGTCCCGGGACAGTCTACGAGCAGTACTTC.

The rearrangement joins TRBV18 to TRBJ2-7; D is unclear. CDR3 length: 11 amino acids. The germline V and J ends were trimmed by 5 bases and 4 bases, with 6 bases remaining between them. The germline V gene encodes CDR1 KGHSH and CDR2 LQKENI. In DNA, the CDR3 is TGTGCCAGCTCATCTCGTTACGAGCAGTACTTC. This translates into CASSSRYEQYF.

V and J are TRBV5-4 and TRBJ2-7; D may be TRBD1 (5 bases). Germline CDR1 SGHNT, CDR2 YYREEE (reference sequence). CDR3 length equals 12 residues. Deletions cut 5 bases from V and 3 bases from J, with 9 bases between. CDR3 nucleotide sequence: TGTGCCAGCAGTTCTGACAGCTACGAGCAGTACTTC. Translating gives CASSSDSYEQYF.

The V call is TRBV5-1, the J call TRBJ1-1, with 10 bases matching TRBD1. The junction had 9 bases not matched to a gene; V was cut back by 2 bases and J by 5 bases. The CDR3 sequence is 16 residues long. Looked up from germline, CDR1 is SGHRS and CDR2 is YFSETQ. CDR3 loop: CASSFATGGMVTEAFF. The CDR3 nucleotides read TGCGCCAGCAGCTTTGCGACAGGGGGCATGGTTACTGAAGCTTTCTTT.

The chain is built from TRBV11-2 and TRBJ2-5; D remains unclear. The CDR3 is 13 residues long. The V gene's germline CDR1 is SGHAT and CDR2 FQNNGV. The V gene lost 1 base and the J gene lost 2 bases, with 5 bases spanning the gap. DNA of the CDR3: TGTGCCAGCAGCTTAGGCAGACAAGAGACCCAGTACTTC. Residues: CASSLGRQETQYF. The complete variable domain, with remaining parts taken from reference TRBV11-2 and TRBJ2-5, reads EAGVAQSPRYKIIEKRQSVAFWCNPISGHATLYWYQQILGQGPKLLIQFQNNGVVDDSQLPKDRFSAERLKGVDSTLKIQPAKLEDSAVYLCASSLGRQETQYFGPGTRLLVL.

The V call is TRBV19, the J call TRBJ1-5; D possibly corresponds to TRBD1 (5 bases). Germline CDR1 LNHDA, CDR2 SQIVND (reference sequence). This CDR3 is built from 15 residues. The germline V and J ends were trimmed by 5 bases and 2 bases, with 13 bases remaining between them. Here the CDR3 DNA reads TGTGCCAGTAGTGTGGGACTTGCGGGCAATCAGCCCCAGCATTTT. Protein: CASSVGLAGNQPQHF.

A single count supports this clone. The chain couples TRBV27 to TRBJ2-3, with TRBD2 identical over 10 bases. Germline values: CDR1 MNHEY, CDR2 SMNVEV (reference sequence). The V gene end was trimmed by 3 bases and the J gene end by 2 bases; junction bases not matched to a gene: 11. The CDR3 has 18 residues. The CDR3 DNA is TGTGCCAGCAGTTTTGGGTGGAGTAGCGGGAGGACCACAGATACGCAGTATTTT. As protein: CASSFGWSSGRTTDTQYF.

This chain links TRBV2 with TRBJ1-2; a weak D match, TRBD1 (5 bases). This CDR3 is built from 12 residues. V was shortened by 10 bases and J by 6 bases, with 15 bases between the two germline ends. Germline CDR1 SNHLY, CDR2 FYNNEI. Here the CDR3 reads CATPVGVDGYTF. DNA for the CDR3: TGTGCCACCCCGGTAGGGGTCGATGGCTACACCTTC.

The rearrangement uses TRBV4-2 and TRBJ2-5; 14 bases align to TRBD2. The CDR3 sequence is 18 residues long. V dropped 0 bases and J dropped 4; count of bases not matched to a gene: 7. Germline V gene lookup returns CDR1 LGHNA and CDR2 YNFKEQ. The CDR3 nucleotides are TGTGCCAGCAGCCAAGATCGACTAGCGGGGGGGGATTCAGAGACCCAGTACTTC. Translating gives CASSQDRLAGGDSETQYF.

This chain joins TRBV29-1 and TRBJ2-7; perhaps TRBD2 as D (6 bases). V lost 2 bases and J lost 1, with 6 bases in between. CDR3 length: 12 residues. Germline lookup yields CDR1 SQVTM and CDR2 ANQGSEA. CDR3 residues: CSVESGSYEQYF. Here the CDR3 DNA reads TGCAGCGTTGAAAGCGGGTCCTACGAGCAGTACTTC.

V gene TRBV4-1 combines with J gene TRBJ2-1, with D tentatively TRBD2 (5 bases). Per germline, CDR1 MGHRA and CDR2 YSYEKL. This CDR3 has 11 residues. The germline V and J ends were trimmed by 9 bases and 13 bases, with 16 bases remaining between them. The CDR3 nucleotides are TGCGCCAGACCGCCTAGCTCACACCAGTTCTTC. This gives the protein CARPPSSHQFF.

CDR3 loop: CSAVPENEQYF. The CDR3, as DNA: TGCAGTGCGGTACCTGAGAACGAGCAGTACTTC. V and J are TRBV20-1 and TRBJ2-7, with D unresolved. Trimming cost V 6 bases and J 5 bases, with 11 bases left between them. Germline CDR1 and CDR2: DFQATT and SNEGSKA (reference sequence). The CDR3 sequence is 11 residues long.

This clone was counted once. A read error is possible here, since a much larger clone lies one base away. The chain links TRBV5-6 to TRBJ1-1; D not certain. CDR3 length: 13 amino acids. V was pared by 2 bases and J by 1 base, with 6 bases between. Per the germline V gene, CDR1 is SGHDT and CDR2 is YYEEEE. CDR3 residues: CASSFNRNTEAFF. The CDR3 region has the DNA TGTGCCAGCAGCTTTAACAGGAACACTGAAGCTTTCTTT.

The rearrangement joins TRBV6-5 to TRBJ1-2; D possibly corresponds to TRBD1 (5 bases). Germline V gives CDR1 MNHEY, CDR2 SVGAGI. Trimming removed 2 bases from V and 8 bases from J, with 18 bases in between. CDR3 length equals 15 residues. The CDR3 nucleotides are TGTGCCAGCAGTTACAATTCCAGGGTTTTTATCGGCTACACCTTC. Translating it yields CASSYNSRVFIGYTF.

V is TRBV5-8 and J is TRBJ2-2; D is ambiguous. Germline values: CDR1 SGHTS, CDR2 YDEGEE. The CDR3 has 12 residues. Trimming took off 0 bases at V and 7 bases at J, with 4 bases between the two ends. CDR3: CASSLDGGELFF. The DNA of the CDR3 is TGTGCCAGCAGCTTGGACGGCGGGGAGCTGTTTTTT.

CDR3 DNA sequence: TGTGCCAGCAGCCCTACGGTGGAGCTGTTTTTT. It specifies CASSPTVELFF. This rearrangement joins TRBV9 to TRBJ2-2; D not resolved. Trimming took off 4 bases at V and 10 bases at J, with 8 bases between the two ends. The CDR3 runs to 11 residues. Germline V lookup: CDR1 SGDLS, CDR2 YYNGEE.

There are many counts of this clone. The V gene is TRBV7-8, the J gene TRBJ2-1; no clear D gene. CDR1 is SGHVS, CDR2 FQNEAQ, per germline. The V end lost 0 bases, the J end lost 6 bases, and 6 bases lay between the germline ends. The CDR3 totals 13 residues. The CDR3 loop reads CASSLAAFNEQFF. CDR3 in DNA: TGTGCCAGCAGCTTAGCGGCTTTCAATGAGCAGTTCTTC. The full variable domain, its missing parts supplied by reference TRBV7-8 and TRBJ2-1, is GAGVSQSPRYKVAKRGQDVALRCDPISGHVSLFWYQQALGQGPEFLTYFQNEAQLDKSGLPSDRFFAERPEGSVSTLKIQRTQQEDSAVYLCASSLAAFNEQFFGPGTRLTVL.

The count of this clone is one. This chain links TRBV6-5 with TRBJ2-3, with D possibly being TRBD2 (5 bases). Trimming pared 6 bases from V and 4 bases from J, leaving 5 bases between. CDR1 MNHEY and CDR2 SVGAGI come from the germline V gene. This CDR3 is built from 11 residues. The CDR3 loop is CASRLADTQYF. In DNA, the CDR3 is TGTGCCAGCAGACTAGCAGATACGCAGTATTTT.